There are a few counts of the clone carrying this T cell receptor beta chain. Its matching antigen is unknown. The sample belongs to a study of CD8+ T cells in alopecia areata. Study overall: Treated patients received oral tofacitinib, 5 to 10 mg twice daily.

Trimming cost V 5 bases and J 6 bases; bases outside gene matches: 6. The CDR3 covers 14 residues. The V gene's germline CDR1 is MNHEY and CDR2 SMNVEV (reference sequence). Reverse transcribed after extraction, RNA yielded cDNA as the sequencing template. Some clones are missing from TCRdb's copy, which holds only in-frame ones; the method was immunoSEQ multiplex PCR. The sample shows around 160,000 clones, over 45% of them seen only once. Peripheral blood and lesional scalp punch biopsies were taken from alopecia areata patients. Sorting of PBMCs yielded the CD4+ and CD8+ T cells. Regarding the study as a whole: Among patients, TCR sharing was less clear than in mice, a difference possibly due in part to HLA diversity in the patient population.

The sample taken for sequencing was CD4+ T cells sorted from blood. V and J are TRBV27 and TRBJ1-2; 10 nucleotides match TRBD1. This TCR derives from a human donor with alopecia areata. CDR3 protein: CASSGTGVKNGYTF. CDR3 DNA: TGTGCCAGCAGTGGGACAGGGGTCAAGAATGGCTACACCTTC.